The T cell receptor beta chain described here comes from a study of OX40 agonist ivuxolimab in advanced cancers. Study overall: One patient with hepatocellular carcinoma and two with cutaneous melanoma, three in all, had partial responses.

Assay: immunoSEQ multiplex PCR; the TCRdb copy retains only in-frame clones and omits some. This repertoire shows some 79,000 clones, about 90% found once; its top ten account for about 0.42%. This CDR3 spans 14 amino acids. The germline V gene has CDR1 SGHNT and CDR2 YENEEA. With 1 base removed from V and 1 base from J, the gap between germline ends came to 5 bases. The sequence was obtained from an adult with an advanced solid tumor such as melanoma, head and neck, liver or kidney cancer. This chain uses TRBV11-3 with TRBJ1-5, with D possibly matching TRBD1 (5 bases). The source was CD4+ or CD8+ T cells sorted from blood, collected in a trial of the OX40 agonist ivuxolimab. The CDR3 region is CASSLGGSNQPQHF. The DNA for the CDR3 is TGTGCCAGCAGCTTAGGGGGCAGCAATCAGCCCCAGCATTTT.